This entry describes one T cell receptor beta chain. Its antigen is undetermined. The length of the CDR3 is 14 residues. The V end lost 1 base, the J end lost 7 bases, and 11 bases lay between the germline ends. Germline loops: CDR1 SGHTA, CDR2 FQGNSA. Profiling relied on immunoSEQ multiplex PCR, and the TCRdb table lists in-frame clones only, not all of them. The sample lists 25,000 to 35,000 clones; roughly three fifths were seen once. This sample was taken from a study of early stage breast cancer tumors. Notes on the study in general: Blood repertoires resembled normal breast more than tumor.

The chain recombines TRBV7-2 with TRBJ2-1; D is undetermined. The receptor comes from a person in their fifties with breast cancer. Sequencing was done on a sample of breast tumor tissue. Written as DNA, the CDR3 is TGTGCCAGCAGCTTAGGATACGGTAGGAATGAGCAGTTCTTC. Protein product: CASSLGYGRNEQFF.